This T cell receptor (beta chain) derives from a study of blood T cells in healthy people across ages. Whole-study results and caveats: Naive and antigen-experienced cells were not separated, limiting conclusive comparison. Strong correlation linked observed beta diversity and percent naive T cells.

As for this clonotype: Its antigen is unidentified.

V was pared by 9 bases and J by 0 bases, with 14 bases between. The CDR3 length is 15 residues. In germline, CDR1 is KGHDR, CDR2 SFDVKD. A second roughly 7 to 12 cycle PCR used barcoded and J-beta primers. TCRdb re-analysed the 5' RACE reads in MiXCR, keeping a single row per CDR3 protein. The sample carries 1.5 million to 2 million distinct CDR3 sequences, 28% recorded once. This TCR derives from a woman in her twenties or thirties in good health. V and J are TRBV24-1 and TRBJ1-3; unclear D gene. Specimen: blood. The CDR3 DNA follows: TGTGCCACCCTCGATCGGACCGTCTCTGGAAACACCATATATTTT. Its protein is CATLDRTVSGNTIYF.